The rows below give T cell receptor beta chains drawn from one sample of a study of T cell responses to AZD1222 COVID-19 vaccine. The table came from immunoSEQ multiplex PCR; TCRdb's copy has only in-frame clones and leaves some out. The sample comprises about 120,000 clones, 90% of which are singletons, and 6.9% rests with the top ten. Material: peripheral blood, obtained on day 0 of AZD1222 vaccination. All receptors derive from an adult in good health. The CDR3 runs from the conserved cysteine through the conserved F or W. The order of the fields is clone size, V gene, J gene, D gene, CDR3 DNA, CDR3 protein. A D gene is named only where the DNA matches it firmly. Clone size, where shown, is once, few, many, or a class for clones that have expanded.

clone size: .; V gene: TRBV19; J gene: TRBJ1-5; D gene: TRBD1; CDR3 DNA: TGTGCCAGTAGTTATGACAGGGGAAATCAGCCCCAGCATTTT; CDR3 protein: CASSYDRGNQPQHF
clone size: .; V gene: TRBV27; J gene: TRBJ1-1; D gene: TRBD1; CDR3 DNA: TGTGCCAGCAGTATCCCCGGGACAGTATCTGAAGCTTTCTTT; CDR3 protein: CASSIPGTVSEAFF
clone size: .; V gene: TRBV19; J gene: TRBJ1-3; D gene: .; CDR3 DNA: TGTGCCAGCGGCCCTTTCTCTGGAAACACCATATATTTT; CDR3 protein: CASGPFSGNTIYF
clone size: .; V gene: TRBV21-1; J gene: TRBJ1-1; D gene: .; CDR3 DNA: TGTGCCAGCAGCAAATTCACCGAAGCTTTCTTT; CDR3 protein: CASSKFTEAFF
clone size: .; V gene: TRBV19; J gene: TRBJ2-6; D gene: .; CDR3 DNA: TGTGCCAGTAGTAACCCCCCCTTGGGCTATGGGGCCAACGTCCTGACTTTC; CDR3 protein: CASSNPPLGYGANVLTF
clone size: few; V gene: TRBV12-5; J gene: TRBJ2-1; D gene: TRBD1; CDR3 DNA: TGTGCTAGTGGTTCAGGGGGTTTGTACAATGAGCAGTTCTTC; CDR3 protein: CASGSGGLYNEQFF
clone size: once; V gene: TRBV10-1; J gene: TRBJ1-1; D gene: .; CDR3 DNA: TGCGCCAGCATTTTTATGAACACTGAAGCTTTCTTT; CDR3 protein: CASIFMNTEAFF
clone size: .; V gene: TRBV12-1; J gene: TRBJ2-7; D gene: .; CDR3 DNA: .; CDR3 protein: CASSFGTGTYEQYF
clone size: .; V gene: TRBV21-1; J gene: TRBJ2-5; D gene: .; CDR3 DNA: TGTGCCAGCAGCTCGTCCATTTGCGGAAGGGAGACCCAGTACTTC; CDR3 protein: CASSSSICGRETQYF
clone size: .; V gene: TRBV6-4; J gene: TRBJ2-3; D gene: TRBD2; CDR3 DNA: TGTGCCAGCAGTGACTCGACTAGCGGGGGAGGCACAGATACGCAGTATTTT; CDR3 protein: CASSDSTSGGGTDTQYF
clone size: few; V gene: TRBV29-1; J gene: TRBJ1-1; D gene: .; CDR3 DNA: TGCAGCGTTGCCAATGTCGGGGGGTTTGCCGTGAACACTGAAGCTTTCTTT; CDR3 protein: CSVANVGGFAVNTEAFF
clone size: .; V gene: TRBV6-2/TRBV6-3; J gene: TRBJ2-3; D gene: .; CDR3 DNA: TGTGCCAGCAGTGACCCGAACCACGATACTAGCACAGATACGCAGTATTTT; CDR3 protein: CASSDPNHDTSTDTQYF
clone size: .; V gene: TRBV5-6; J gene: TRBJ2-5; D gene: .; CDR3 DNA: TGTGCCAGCAGCCCCTCTTGGAGCAAAGAGACCCAGTACTTC; CDR3 protein: CASSPSWSKETQYF
clone size: .; V gene: TRBV28; J gene: TRBJ1-2; D gene: .; CDR3 DNA: TGTGCCAGCAGTTCGCCCCAGCTAAACTATGGCTACACCTTC; CDR3 protein: CASSSPQLNYGYTF
clone size: medium-sized; V gene: TRBV3-1/TRBV3-2; J gene: TRBJ2-1; D gene: TRBD2; CDR3 DNA: TGTGCCAGCAGCCAAGAGTCTAGCGGGGGGTACTACAATGAGCAGTTCTTC; CDR3 protein: CASSQESSGGYYNEQFF
clone size: .; V gene: TRBV4-1; J gene: TRBJ1-5; D gene: .; CDR3 DNA: TGCGCCAGCAGCCAAGATCGGGCCGGGGGGCAGGGTCAGCCCCAGCATTTT; CDR3 protein: CASSQDRAGGQGQPQHF
clone size: .; V gene: TRBV4-3; J gene: TRBJ2-7; D gene: .; CDR3 DNA: TGCGCCAGCAGCGACGGGGTCCGGAACGAGCAGTACTTC; CDR3 protein: CASSDGVRNEQYF
clone size: .; V gene: TRBV18; J gene: TRBJ1-1; D gene: .; CDR3 DNA: TGTGCCAGCTCACAAAAGACCCCACCGGGCGCTGAAGCTTTCTTT; CDR3 protein: CASSQKTPPGAEAFF
clone size: few; V gene: TRBV6-5; J gene: TRBJ2-4; D gene: .; CDR3 DNA: TGTGCCAGCAGTCCTGGGCAGTGGAACATTCAGTACTTC; CDR3 protein: CASSPGQWNIQYF
clone size: .; V gene: TRBV7-9; J gene: TRBJ2-4; D gene: TRBD2; CDR3 DNA: TGTGCCAGCAGCTTGGGGGAGGGCTTAGCCAAAAACATTCAGTACTTC; CDR3 protein: CASSLGEGLAKNIQYF
clone size: .; V gene: TRBV6-5; J gene: TRBJ2-5; D gene: TRBD1; CDR3 DNA: TGTGCCAGCAGTACTCAGGGGGCGGGAGAGACCCAGTACTTC; CDR3 protein: CASSTQGAGETQYF
clone size: .; V gene: TRBV5-1; J gene: TRBJ2-3; D gene: .; CDR3 DNA: TGCGCCAGCAGCTTGGATGTGCGCGGACTTAGCACAGATACGCAGTATTTT; CDR3 protein: CASSLDVRGLSTDTQYF
clone size: few; V gene: TRBV19; J gene: TRBJ2-7; D gene: .; CDR3 DNA: TGTGCCAGTAGTATCGTCGGGTACGAGCAGTACTTC; CDR3 protein: CASSIVGYEQYF
clone size: few; V gene: TRBV11-2; J gene: TRBJ1-1; D gene: .; CDR3 DNA: TGTGCCAGCAGCTTAGGAGGGATTTTAAGGCTATTGAACACTGAAGCTTTCTTT; CDR3 protein: CASSLGGILRLLNTEAFF
clone size: .; V gene: TRBV3-1/TRBV3-2; J gene: TRBJ1-2; D gene: .; CDR3 DNA: TGTGCCAGCAGCGAGCGGGCCCTGGGACGGAACTATGGCTACACCTTC; CDR3 protein: CASSERALGRNYGYTF
clone size: .; V gene: TRBV18; J gene: TRBJ1-2; D gene: .; CDR3 DNA: TGTGCCAGCTCACCCCAGGATTATTTCAACTATGGCTACACCTTC; CDR3 protein: CASSPQDYFNYGYTF
clone size: .; V gene: TRBV30; J gene: TRBJ2-5; D gene: .; CDR3 DNA: TGTGCCTGGAGTCCGCGAGGGACCCAGTACTTC; CDR3 protein: CAWSPRGTQYF
clone size: .; V gene: TRBV19; J gene: TRBJ2-5; D gene: .; CDR3 DNA: TGTGCCAGTAGTACCCGACAGGTTCCGGAAGAGACCCAGTACTTC; CDR3 protein: CASSTRQVPEETQYF
clone size: once; V gene: TRBV24-1; J gene: TRBJ1-2; D gene: .; CDR3 DNA: TGTGCCACCAATCCCTGCTACACCTTC; CDR3 protein: CATNPCYTF
clone size: .; V gene: TRBV5-8; J gene: TRBJ1-5; D gene: .; CDR3 DNA: TGTGCCAGCAGCTATCGGCCCGATCAGCCCCAGCATTTT; CDR3 protein: CASSYRPDQPQHF
clone size: .; V gene: TRBV5-1; J gene: TRBJ2-2; D gene: TRBD2; CDR3 DNA: TGCGCCAGCAATAGCGGGGAGATAAACACCGGGGAGCTGTTTTTT; CDR3 protein: CASNSGEINTGELFF
clone size: .; V gene: TRBV4-3; J gene: TRBJ1-4; D gene: .; CDR3 DNA: TGCGCCAGCAGCCACCTAGAACCGACAACTAATGAAAAACTGTTTTTT; CDR3 protein: CASSHLEPTTNEKLFF
clone size: .; V gene: TRBV4-3; J gene: TRBJ2-7; D gene: TRBD2; CDR3 DNA: TGCGCCAGCAGCCAAGAAAATCTAGGGCTAGCGGGTAACGAGCAGTACTTC; CDR3 protein: CASSQENLGLAGNEQYF
clone size: .; V gene: TRBV28; J gene: TRBJ2-3; D gene: TRBD2; CDR3 DNA: TGTGCCAGCTCCCGGGGGGGGAGCACAGATACGCAGTATTTT; CDR3 protein: CASSRGGSTDTQYF
clone size: once; V gene: TRBV7-2; J gene: TRBJ2-5; D gene: TRBD2; CDR3 DNA: TGTGCCAGCAGCTTGACTAGCGGGGGGGTAGAGACCCAGTACTTC; CDR3 protein: CASSLTSGGVETQYF
clone size: .; V gene: TRBV12-3/TRBV12-4; J gene: TRBJ2-1; D gene: .; CDR3 DNA: TGTGCCAGCAGTTTACAGGGCAATGAGCAGTTCTTC; CDR3 protein: CASSLQGNEQFF
clone size: .; V gene: TRBV28; J gene: TRBJ1-2; D gene: .; CDR3 DNA: TGTGCCAGCAGCTACAGGTTGGGCGTGGTGACCCCTGACCCTTATGGCTACACCTTC; CDR3 protein: CASSYRLGVVTPDPYGYTF
clone size: .; V gene: TRBV24-1; J gene: TRBJ2-5; D gene: TRBD2; CDR3 DNA: TGTGCCACCAGTGATTTAGGGAGCTGGCTAGCGGGGCGGCAAGAGACCCAGTACTTC; CDR3 protein: CATSDLGSWLAGRQETQYF
clone size: .; V gene: TRBV18; J gene: TRBJ1-2; D gene: TRBD1; CDR3 DNA: TGTGCCAGCTCACAACAGGGGATGAACTATGGCTACACCTTC; CDR3 protein: CASSQQGMNYGYTF
clone size: many; V gene: TRBV4-2; J gene: TRBJ2-5; D gene: TRBD2; CDR3 DNA: TGTGCCAGCAGCCAAGAGGGGCGGACTAGGCAAGAGACCCAGTACTTC; CDR3 protein: CASSQEGRTRQETQYF
clone size: .; V gene: TRBV3-1/TRBV3-2; J gene: TRBJ1-1; D gene: .; CDR3 DNA: TGTGCCAGCAGCCAAGCATATAGGGGACCGGGGGCAGTCTCTGAAGCTTTCTTT; CDR3 protein: CASSQAYRGPGAVSEAFF
clone size: .; V gene: TRBV24-1; J gene: TRBJ2-3; D gene: .; CDR3 DNA: TGTGCCACCAGTGATCCCCAGACAGGCTTCACAGATACGCAGTATTTT; CDR3 protein: CATSDPQTGFTDTQYF
clone size: .; V gene: TRBV9; J gene: TRBJ2-2; D gene: .; CDR3 DNA: TGTGCCAGCAGCGTAGGAGACACCGGGGAGCTGTTTTTT; CDR3 protein: CASSVGDTGELFF
clone size: .; V gene: TRBV2; J gene: TRBJ1-2; D gene: .; CDR3 DNA: TGTGCCAGCATTCGGAAAAACGATGGCTACACCTTC; CDR3 protein: CASIRKNDGYTF
clone size: .; V gene: TRBV5-5; J gene: TRBJ1-2; D gene: .; CDR3 DNA: TGTGCCAGCAGCTTGGCCGCAGGGGTGGACTATGGCTACACCTTC; CDR3 protein: CASSLAAGVDYGYTF
clone size: .; V gene: TRBV9; J gene: TRBJ2-1; D gene: .; CDR3 DNA: TGTGCCAGCAGCGTAGGGTCTGGTGCCTACAATGAGCAGTTCTTC; CDR3 protein: CASSVGSGAYNEQFF
clone size: .; V gene: TRBV19; J gene: TRBJ2-2; D gene: .; CDR3 DNA: TGTGCCAGTACGGCCGGCGGGGAGCTGTTTTTT; CDR3 protein: CASTAGGELFF
clone size: .; V gene: TRBV12-3/TRBV12-4; J gene: TRBJ2-3; D gene: .; CDR3 DNA: TGTGCCAGCAGTTCCCACTACTCGGATACGCAGTATTTT; CDR3 protein: CASSSHYSDTQYF
clone size: .; V gene: TRBV19; J gene: TRBJ2-7; D gene: .; CDR3 DNA: TGTGCCAGTAGTACGGGGACCTACGAGCAGTACTTC; CDR3 protein: CASSTGTYEQYF
clone size: once; V gene: TRBV6-6; J gene: TRBJ1-6; D gene: TRBD1; CDR3 DNA: TGTGCCAGCAGTCCAACTTCCAGGACAGGGAGGAGTTCACCCCTCCACTTT; CDR3 protein: CASSPTSRTGRSSPLHF
clone size: .; V gene: TRBV14; J gene: TRBJ1-6; D gene: .; CDR3 DNA: TGTGCCAGCAGCGTTACACTTACCTATAATTCACCCCTCCACTTT; CDR3 protein: CASSVTLTYNSPLHF